These 14 T cell receptor beta chains originate from one sample sequenced in a study of identical twins. TCRdb ran MiXCR on the 5' RACE reads and lists one entry per CDR3 protein. Of fewer than 900,000 distinct CDR3 sequences in the sample, 21% were seen once. Another study also made use of these data, one on T cells expressing NK-cell markers.

The sequencing sample was made of PBMCs. The receptors were sampled from a woman aged 18-29 years in good health.

In this sample, this clonotype turned up a few times. The chain recombines TRBV9 with TRBJ1-5; D is undetermined. Germline V gene lookup returns CDR1 SGDLS and CDR2 YYNGEE. CDR3 length equals 15 residues. Trimming took off 4 bases at V and 5 bases at J, with 16 bases between the two ends. The CDR3 bases are TGTGCCAGCAGCCCAGAACCCCAGCCTCATCAGCCCCAGCATTTT. This translates into CASSPEPQPHQPQHF.

The chain joins TRBV27 to TRBJ2-7, with 11 bases fitting TRBD2. Germline CDR1 reads MNHEY; CDR2 reads SMNVEV (reference sequence). There are 16 residues in the CDR3. The J segment lost 2 bases and the V segment lost 5 bases, leaving 8 bases of the junction unmatched. CDR3 DNA: TGTGCCAGCAGTCCACTCGGGACTAGCGGTACCTACGAGCAGTACTTC. Translation: CASSPLGTSGTYEQYF.

In this sample, this clonotype turned up a few times. V usage is TRBV12-3 or TRBV12-4 and J usage is TRBJ2-1; D perhaps matches TRBD2 (5 bases). V lost 3 bases and J 9 bases, leaving 15 bases between the germline ends. CDR3 length: 14 amino acids. The CDR3 DNA reads TGTGCCAGCAGTTTTAGTGGGGAGAAGGGTGAGCAGTTCTTC. Protein sequence: CASSFSGEKGEQFF.

This clonotype has only a few counts. This chain joins TRBV9 and TRBJ2-1, with 11 bases that match TRBD2. The CDR3 runs to 18 residues. CDR1 is SGDLS, CDR2 YYNGEE, per germline. J was trimmed by 3 bases and V by 3 bases; bases with no gene match: 11. The CDR3 nucleotides are TGTGCCAGCAGCGATAGCGGGGGGGGGCCCTACTACTACAATGAGCAGTTCTTC. Amino acid sequence: CASSDSGGGPYYYNEQFF.

This clonotype turned up a few times. This rearrangement joins TRBV20-1 to TRBJ2-7; weak D call: TRBD2 (6 bases). The CDR3 runs 15 residues. With 0 bases removed from V and 7 bases from J, the gap between germline ends came to 19 bases. CDR1 is DFQATT and CDR2 is SNEGSKA in the germline V gene (reference sequence). The CDR3 here is CSARDGGGISGEQYF. In nucleotides, the CDR3 is TGCAGTGCTAGAGATGGCGGCGGGATATCAGGAGAGCAGTACTTC.

On this clonotype itself: With a much larger clone just one base away, this may be a read error. The chain combines TRBV5-1 with TRBJ2-3; 9 nucleotides match TRBD2. The germline gives CDR1 SGHRS, CDR2 YFSETQ. With 0 bases clipped from V and 1 base from J, the junction kept 3 bases outside the gene matches. The CDR3 contains 16 residues. The DNA of the CDR3 is TGCGCCAGCAGCTTGGGGTCTAGCGGGGGCACAGATACGCAGTATTTT. Residues: CASSLGSSGGTDTQYF. Full variable domain (remainder filled in from reference TRBV5-1 and TRBJ2-3): KAGVTQTPRYLIKTRGQQVTLSCSPISGHRSVSWYQQTPGQGLQFLFEYFSETQRNKGNFPGRFSGRQFSNSRSEMNVSTLELGDSALYLCASSLGSSGGTDTQYFGPGTRLTVL.

This clonotype turned up a few times. The chain joins TRBV10-3 to TRBJ2-3, with TRBD2 identical over 7 bases. This CDR3 comprises 14 residues. Looked up from germline, CDR1 is ENHRY and CDR2 is SYGVKD. V shed 6 bases, J shed 5 bases, and the junction held 8 bases outside the gene matches. The CDR3 here is CAIRTSGIGDTQYF. In DNA form, the CDR3 reads TGTGCCATCAGGACCAGCGGGATAGGAGATACGCAGTATTTT.

The CDR3 DNA follows: TGCAGTGCCCCAAAGGGCATCCCCAATGAGCAGTTCTTC. Translating it yields CSAPKGIPNEQFF. The chain has TRBV20-1 and TRBJ2-1, with D uncertain. The germline CDR1 and CDR2 sequences are DFQATT and SNEGSKA (reference sequence). Trimming cost V 6 bases and J 6 bases, with 15 bases left between them. This CDR3 has 13 residues.

This rearrangement joins TRBV6-1 to TRBJ2-2, with D perhaps matching TRBD1 (6 bases). The V gene lost 10 bases and the J gene lost 5 bases, with 20 bases spanning the gap. Germline-derived CDR1 and CDR2 are MNHNS and SASEGT. CDR3 length: 15 amino acids. The CDR3, as DNA: TGTGCCACCTCAAGGGGGAGCGTGAGGACCGGGGAGCTGTTTTTT. Translating it yields CATSRGSVRTGELFF.

The CDR3 coding sequence is TGTGCCACCTCGTTGGGTTCTCGGGAGACCCAGTACTTC. Translated, it gives CATSLGSRETQYF. The rearrangement uses TRBV15 and TRBJ2-5; D unclear. V shed 8 bases and J shed 5 bases, with 15 bases lying between them. Germline-derived CDR1 and CDR2 are LNHNV and YYDKDF (reference sequence). The CDR3 spans 13 residues.

The chain is built from TRBV18 and TRBJ2-7; D gene uncertain. This CDR3 contains 15 residues. Germline lookup yields CDR1 KGHSH and CDR2 LQKENI. The ends were cut back, 0 bases at V and 2 bases at J, with 11 bases in the middle. CDR3 in DNA: TGTGCCAGCTCACCACCGAGCAGCCAACCCTACGAGCAGTACTTC. This encodes CASSPPSSQPYEQYF.

The genes are TRBV6-1 and TRBJ1-2, with a tentative D call TRBD1 (5 bases). Germline-derived CDR1 and CDR2 are MNHNS and SASEGT. Trimming shortened V by 11 bases and J by 5 bases, and 21 bases separated the two germline ends. This CDR3 is 14 amino acids long. The CDR3 DNA is TGTGCCGCCTACCCCCCAGGGAATAAGTATGGCTACACCTTC. Its protein product is CAAYPPGNKYGYTF.

The chain carries TRBV7-9 and TRBJ2-2; D remains unclear. V lost 5 bases to trimming and J lost 0 bases, with 10 bases between them. Germline V CDR1 and CDR2: SEHNR, FQNEAQ (reference sequence). The CDR3 sequence is 15 residues long. DNA for the CDR3: TGTGCCAGCAGCCCCCTGTCCACGAACACCGGGGAGCTGTTTTTT. Its translation: CASSPLSTNTGELFF. The entire variable domain, with the rest obtained from reference TRBV7-9 and TRBJ2-2, is as follows: DTGVSQNPRHKITKRGQNVTFRCDPISEHNRLYWYRQTLGQGPEFLTYFQNEAQLEKSRLLSDRFSAERPKGSFSTLEIQRTEQGDSAMYLCASSPLSTNTGELFFGEGSRLTVL.

This clonotype was seen a handful of times. The CDR3 is CASSQGGFRGQAYEQYF. For the CDR3, the DNA is TGCGCCAGCAGCCAAGGAGGGTTTAGGGGCCAGGCCTACGAGCAGTACTTC. The chain combines TRBV4-3 with TRBJ2-7; TRBD1 or TRBD2 may be the D gene (5 bases each). Germline CDR1 LGHNA, CDR2 YSLEER. The CDR3 loop spans 17 amino acids. Trimming shortened V by 1 base and J by 2 bases, and 18 bases separated the two germline ends.